This T cell receptor (beta chain) came from a study of identical twins. Findings of the study overall: Cross-sectional statistical analysis, not tracking of the same donors, underpinned the conclusions.

This clonotype was found a few times. Its antigen is unknown. In germline, CDR1 is SGHTA, CDR2 FQGNSA. The CDR3 runs 14 residues. V was pared by 4 bases and J by 3 bases, with 12 bases between. TCRdb reanalysed the 5' RACE reads using MiXCR and keeps one entry per CDR3 protein. The table shows hundreds of thousands of distinct CDR3 sequences, with around 6.8% occurring only once. This sample was also put to use in a study of yellow fever vaccine responses in identical twins.

Material: memory (CD45RO+) T cells sorted from blood. The gene calls are TRBV7-2 and TRBJ1-1, with D unresolved. The receptor's source is a woman between 18 and 29 years old in good health. The CDR3 region has the DNA TGTGCCAGCAGCTCTCGCAACACTTACACTGAAGCTTTCTTT. Its protein is CASSSRNTYTEAFF.